This passage covers 22 T cell receptor beta chains from one sample sequenced in a study of T cells in Graves' hyperthyroidism and ophthalmopathy. The investigators amplified TCR beta CDR3 regions from RNA transcripts. With the HTBI primer set, the TCR CDR3 went through a first round of RT-PCR. Using its own MiXCR run on the multiplex PCR reads, TCRdb lists one record per CDR3 protein. The sample has some 370,000 distinct CDR3 sequences; over 11% are singletons. Sequencing was done on a sample of blood. The receptor source for this set is a man aged 50 to 59 with Graves' ophthalmopathy.

The rearrangement uses TRBV6-1 and TRBJ2-4; a possible D gene is TRBD1 (5 bases). V was shortened by 6 bases and J by 1 base, with 16 bases between the two germline ends. This CDR3 contains 16 residues. Looked up from germline, CDR1 is MNHNS and CDR2 is SASEGT. The CDR3 region is CASRGAIGVAKNIQYF. CDR3 in DNA: TGTGCCAGCAGAGGCGCAATAGGGGTTGCCAAAAACATTCAGTACTTC.

This clonotype appeared a few times. The J gene is TRBJ2-2, the V gene TRBV6-1; the D is unclear. Germline V gene sequence: CDR1 MNHNS, CDR2 SASEGT. The CDR3 is 14 residues long. V dropped 5 bases and J dropped 8 bases, with 15 bases sitting between them. The CDR3 sequence is CASSYGLNWGELFF. The CDR3 DNA reads as TGTGCCAGCAGTTACGGATTGAACTGGGGGGAGCTGTTTTTT.

In its sample, this clonotype was seen many times. This chain connects TRBV20-1 to TRBJ2-5, with unresolved D. CDR3 size: 12 residues. Germline CDR1 reads DFQATT; CDR2 reads SNEGSKA (reference sequence). Trimming cost V 1 base and J 5 bases, with 8 bases left between them. CDR3 DNA: TGCAGTGCTAGAGTCGGAACGGAGACCCAGTACTTC. It is translated as CSARVGTETQYF.

This clonotype came up a few times. The CDR3 is CASSQLATGPSNQPQHF. The CDR3 nucleotides are TGCGCCAGCAGCCAACTCGCGACAGGGCCAAGCAATCAGCCCCAGCATTTT. This chain uses TRBV4-1 with TRBJ1-5, with 7 bases that match TRBD1. Trimming cost V 2 bases and J 1 base; bases outside gene matches: 8. The germline CDR1 and CDR2 sequences are MGHRA and YSYEKL. This CDR3 region has 17 residues.

This clonotype was seen many times. V is TRBV2 and J is TRBJ2-7; D is ambiguous. Germline CDR1 and CDR2: SNHLY and FYNNEI. The germline V and J ends were trimmed by 2 bases and 1 base, with 12 bases remaining between them. The CDR3 consists of 15 residues. CDR3 coding DNA: TGTGCCAGCAGTGAATCTCTGCCAAAATCCTACGAGCAGTACTTC. Its translation is CASSESLPKSYEQYF.

This rearrangement joins TRBV29-1 to TRBJ2-2; the D gene is possibly TRBD1 (7 bases). V lost 7 bases and J 5 bases, leaving 20 bases between the germline ends. Germline V gene lookup returns CDR1 SQVTM and CDR2 ANQGSEA. The CDR3 loop spans 15 amino acids. This CDR3 is CSAGRTGGGTGELFF. In DNA, the CDR3 is TGCAGCGCCGGCCGGACAGGAGGGGGTACCGGGGAGCTGTTTTTT.

This clonotype was seen repeatedly, ten times or more. The rearrangement links TRBV2 to TRBJ1-5; D is perhaps TRBD1 (5 bases). The CDR3 spans 13 residues. Trimming shortened V by 6 bases and J by 4 bases, and 10 bases separated the two germline ends. Germline V gene data show CDR1 as SNHLY and CDR2 as FYNNEI. The CDR3 DNA follows: TGTGCCAGCAGAAATAGGGGAAATCAGCCCCAGCATTTT. Protein sequence: CASRNRGNQPQHF.

This clonotype was counted at least ten times. The chain is built from TRBV2 and TRBJ2-3; no firm D call. The CDR3 is 11 residues long. Deletions cut 6 bases from V and 9 bases from J, with 10 bases between. Germline-derived CDR1 and CDR2 are SNHLY and FYNNEI. The CDR3 region is CASRNEATQYF. CDR3 DNA: TGTGCCAGCAGAAACGAGGCAACGCAGTATTTT.

The rearrangement joins TRBV7-9 to TRBJ2-5, with 7 bases identical to TRBD2. This CDR3 is 17 amino acids long. With V trimmed by 3 bases and J by 4 bases, 14 bases remained unmatched. Per the germline V gene, CDR1 is SEHNR and CDR2 is FQNEAQ (reference sequence). CDR3: CASSLGGSPRFGETQYF. CDR3 nucleotides: TGTGCCAGCAGCTTGGGCGGGAGCCCTCGTTTTGGAGAGACCCAGTACTTC.

J is TRBJ2-2 and V is TRBV7-6, with 10 bases lining up with TRBD2. There are 16 residues in the CDR3. Germline CDR1 SGHVS, CDR2 FNYEAQ. J gave up 4 bases and V 6 bases, and 8 bases lay outside the gene matches. CDR3 amino acids: CASSLTSGISTGELFF. The CDR3 region has the DNA TGTGCCAGCAGTTTAACTAGCGGGATCAGCACCGGGGAGCTGTTTTTT.

This clonotype was seen at least ten times. The rearrangement uses TRBV11-2 and TRBJ2-2; D call uncertain. This CDR3 contains 13 residues. V was pared by 2 bases and J by 6 bases, with 7 bases between. Germline values: CDR1 SGHAT, CDR2 FQNNGV. CDR3 sequence (DNA): TGTGCCAGCAGCTTAATTCTCTCCGGGGAGCTGTTTTTT. It yields the protein CASSLILSGELFF.

This clonotype was seen many times. The chain couples TRBV30 to TRBJ2-3; D is unclear. The CDR3 sequence is 13 residues long. V gave up 5 bases and J gave up 1 base, with 10 bases separating them. Germline V CDR1 and CDR2: GTSNPN, SVGIG (reference sequence). The CDR3 DNA reads TGTGCCTGGGACATAACCGGCACAGATACGCAGTATTTT. Translating it yields CAWDITGTDTQYF.

This clonotype was seen many times. The CDR3, as DNA: TGTGCCACAGGGACAGCTAACTATGGCTACACCTTC. Translated, it gives CATGTANYGYTF. The chain uses TRBV24-1 and TRBJ1-2; 7 positions agree with TRBD1. Germline lookup yields CDR1 KGHDR and CDR2 SFDVKD. V lost 10 bases, J lost 0 bases, and 1 base stayed unmatched. The CDR3 totals 12 residues.

This clonotype has a handful of counts. The chain carries TRBV3-1 and TRBJ2-3; D gene uncertain. Trimming took off 1 base at V and 1 base at J, with 15 bases between the two ends. The CDR3 is made up of 17 amino acids. Per germline, CDR1 LGHDT and CDR2 YNNKEL (reference sequence). The CDR3 protein is CASSQVGVDARTDTQYF. CDR3 sequence (DNA): TGTGCCAGCAGCCAAGTAGGCGTCGATGCGCGCACAGATACGCAGTATTTT.

This clonotype showed up many times. The chain couples TRBV3-1 to TRBJ2-7; D may match TRBD1 or TRBD2 (5 bases each). Trimming took off 0 bases at V and 6 bases at J, with 9 bases between the two ends. Germline V gene sequence: CDR1 LGHDT, CDR2 YNNKEL (reference sequence). There are 13 residues in the CDR3. The CDR3 loop is CASSQDWGSEQYF. CDR3 DNA sequence: TGTGCCAGCAGCCAAGATTGGGGGAGCGAGCAGTACTTC.

At least ten counts were recorded for this clonotype. V is TRBV7-2 and J is TRBJ2-3; 7 bases fit TRBD1. Germline assignment: CDR1 SGHTA and CDR2 FQGNSA. There are 14 residues in the CDR3. Trimming cost V 2 bases and J 3 bases; bases outside gene matches: 2. The CDR3 protein is CASSLQTGTDTQYF. The CDR3 DNA sequence: TGTGCCAGCAGCTTACAGACAGGGACAGATACGCAGTATTTT.

This clonotype was observed many times. CDR3 amino acids: CASSQIWTADTQYF. In DNA form, the CDR3 reads TGTGCCAGCAGCCAAATATGGACCGCAGATACGCAGTATTTT. The chain carries TRBV11-2 and TRBJ2-3; D is unresolved. The CDR3 has 14 amino acids. CDR1 is SGHAT and CDR2 is FQNNGV in the germline V gene. The V and J ends lost 5 bases and 4 bases respectively, with 13 bases between them.

In this sample, this clonotype turned up many times. The rearrangement joins TRBV20-1 to TRBJ1-1; D remains ambiguous. The germline V gene encodes CDR1 DFQATT and CDR2 SNEGSKA (reference sequence). This CDR3 contains 12 residues. Trimming stripped 1 base from V and 7 bases from J, with 10 bases between. CDR3 residues: CSARGTLFEAFF. In DNA form, the CDR3 reads TGCAGTGCTAGAGGGACGCTATTTGAAGCTTTCTTT.

The rearrangement links TRBV7-2 to TRBJ1-2; the match to TRBD1 covers 9 bases. The CDR3 consists of 14 residues. Germline CDR1 and CDR2: SGHTA and FQGNSA. V shed 4 bases and J 3 bases; nucleotides not matched to a gene: 3. The CDR3 DNA reads as TGTGCCAGCAGCTCGGGACAGGGCCACTATGGCTACACCTTC. This codes for CASSSGQGHYGYTF. Full variable domain (remainder filled in from reference TRBV7-2 and TRBJ1-2): GAGVSQSPSNKVTEKGKDVELRCDPISGHTALYWYRQSLGQGLEFLIYFQGNSAPDKSGLPSDRFSAERTGGSVSTLTIQRTQQEDSAVYLCASSSGQGHYGYTFGSGTRLTVV.

This clonotype was counted a few times. The V and J genes are TRBV5-4 and TRBJ1-2; D is unresolved. Germline V gene lookup returns CDR1 SGHNT and CDR2 YYREEE (reference sequence). This CDR3 has 16 amino acids. V shed 6 bases and J shed 2 bases, with 20 bases lying between them. In nucleotides, the CDR3 is TGTGCCAGCACAGAACTCGACGCCGACTTAAACTATGGCTACACCTTC. It translates to CASTELDADLNYGYTF.

This clonotype was seen ten or more times. J is TRBJ2-2 and V is TRBV7-9, with no clear D. Germline CDR1 reads SEHNR; CDR2 reads FQNEAQ (reference sequence). The V end was cut by 5 bases, the J end by 0 bases, with 13 bases between. The length of the CDR3 is 16 residues. CDR3 sequence: CASSLYPQSNTGELFF. DNA for the CDR3: TGTGCCAGCAGCCTTTATCCCCAGTCGAACACCGGGGAGCTGTTTTTT.

This clonotype came up a few times. This chain joins TRBV11-2 and TRBJ2-6; D unclear. This CDR3 comprises 18 residues. Germline V gene data show CDR1 as SGHAT and CDR2 as FQNNGV. Trimming took 3 bases from V and 0 from J, leaving 15 bases between them. In nucleotides, the CDR3 is TGTGCCAGCAGCTTGTGGCAGGCCATTTCCTCTGGGGCCAACGTCCTGACTTTC. Amino acid sequence: CASSLWQAISSGANVLTF. Complete variable domain (other parts from reference TRBV11-2 and TRBJ2-6): EAGVAQSPRYKIIEKRQSVAFWCNPISGHATLYWYQQILGQGPKLLIQFQNNGVVDDSQLPKDRFSAERLKGVDSTLKIQPAKLEDSAVYLCASSLWQAISSGANVLTFGAGSRLTVL.